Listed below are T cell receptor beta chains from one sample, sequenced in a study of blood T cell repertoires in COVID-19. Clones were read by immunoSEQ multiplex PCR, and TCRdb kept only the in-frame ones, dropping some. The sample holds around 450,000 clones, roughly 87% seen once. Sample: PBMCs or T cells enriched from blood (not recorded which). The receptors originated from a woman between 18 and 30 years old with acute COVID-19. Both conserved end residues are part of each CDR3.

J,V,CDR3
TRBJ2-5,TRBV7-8,CVSSGGATETQYF
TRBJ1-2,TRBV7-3,CASSLSGTGHGYTF
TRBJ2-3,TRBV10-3,CAISGGQEISTDTQYF
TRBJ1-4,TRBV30,CAWAGQKRTNEKLFF
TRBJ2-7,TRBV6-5,CASSPQQVSYEQYF
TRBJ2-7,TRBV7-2,CASSYKTDFRNSYEQYF
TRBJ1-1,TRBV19,CASSEDFLAMNTEAFF
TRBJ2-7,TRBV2,CASSEARRGEQYF
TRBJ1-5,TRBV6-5,CASSYTNHRDQPQHF
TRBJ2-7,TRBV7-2,CASSLVGAWYEQYF
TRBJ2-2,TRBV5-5,CASSLPGLAGELFF
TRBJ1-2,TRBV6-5,CASQAAGDYGYTF
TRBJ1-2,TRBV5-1,CASSLDPHRTLNYGYTF
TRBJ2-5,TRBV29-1,CSGRTERETQYF
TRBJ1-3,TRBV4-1,CASSQDVSKPSSGNTIYF
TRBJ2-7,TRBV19,CASSTGLAGAIAYEQYF
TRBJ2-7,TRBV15,CATSRGSNEQYF
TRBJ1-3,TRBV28,CASSGGVGGNTIYF
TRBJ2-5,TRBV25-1,CASSGFGFWAPETQYF
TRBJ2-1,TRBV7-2,CASSPNSGLTYNEQFF
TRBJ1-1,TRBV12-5,CASGLFPGGGNTEAFF
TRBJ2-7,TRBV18,CASSPVNNYEQYF
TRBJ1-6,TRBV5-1,CASSLDKSFPSNSPLHF